The next 5 T cell receptor beta chains were all read from a single sample in a study of CD8 T cells in Susac syndrome. Random hexamers were used to reverse transcribe an amount of about 0.45 to 1 ug RNA. Each CDR3 protein gets one entry after TCRdb re-called the immunoSEQ multiplex PCR reads with MiXCR. The profile covers approximately 77,000 distinct CDR3 sequences, with about 92% appearing a single time and roughly 0.5% taken by the ten largest. The sequenced sample was CD4+ T cells from PBMCs. Receptors were obtained from a human donor with Susac syndrome.

The CDR3 DNA follows: TGCGCCAGCAGGCCGACAGATAGCAATCAGCCCCAGCATTTT. As protein: CASRPTDSNQPQHF. V is TRBV5-1 and J is TRBJ1-5; possible D gene TRBD1, 5 bases. The CDR3 is 14 amino acids. Germline V gene lookup returns CDR1 SGHRS and CDR2 YFSETQ. Deletions cut 5 bases from V and 0 bases from J, with 9 bases between.

The chain recombines TRBV9 with TRBJ2-5; TRBD2 matches 13 bases. The CDR3 sequence is 15 residues long. The germline V gene encodes CDR1 SGDLS and CDR2 YYNGEE. Trimming took 3 bases from V and 5 from J; bases not matched to a gene: 4. The CDR3 loop reads CASSDRTSGSETQYF. The CDR3, as DNA: TGTGCCAGCAGCGATAGGACTAGCGGGAGTGAGACCCAGTACTTC.

The rearrangement uses TRBV3-1 and TRBJ1-1; D not resolved. Germline CDR1 and CDR2: LGHDT and YNNKEL (reference sequence). The CDR3 covers 11 residues. The V end was cut by 1 base, the J end by 8 bases, with 5 bases between. As DNA, the CDR3 is TGTGCCAGCAGCCAAGGCGGGGAAGCTTTCTTT. As protein: CASSQGGEAFF. The full variable domain, its missing parts supplied by reference TRBV3-1 and TRBJ1-1, is DTAVSQTPKYLVTQMGNDKSIKCEQNLGHDTMYWYKQDSKKFLKIMFSYNNKELIINETVPNRFSPKSPDKAHLNLHINSLELGDSAVYFCASSQGGEAFFGQGTRLTVV.

The V gene is TRBV3-1, the J gene TRBJ1-3; 7 bases fit TRBD1. V was clipped by 4 bases and J by 2 bases; unmatched bases: 8. The V gene's germline CDR1 is LGHDT and CDR2 YNNKEL (reference sequence). The CDR3 loop spans 16 amino acids. The CDR3 protein is CASSPTSGTAGNTIYF. The CDR3 DNA is TGTGCCAGCAGCCCGACCTCCGGGACAGCTGGAAACACCATATATTTT.

The chain links TRBV20-1 to TRBJ1-1; unclear D gene. V was trimmed by 5 bases and J by 8 bases, leaving 15 bases between them. The germline V gene encodes CDR1 DFQATT and CDR2 SNEGSKA (reference sequence). There are 12 residues in the CDR3. The CDR3 loop reads CSALREGREAFF. For the CDR3, the DNA is TGCAGTGCTCTTAGAGAGGGAAGGGAAGCTTTCTTT.